These T cell receptor beta chains were read from a single sample in a study of CD8 T cells in ankylosing spondylitis. TCRdb passed the 5' RACE reads through MiXCR, listing each CDR3 protein once. The sample records 390,000 or so distinct CDR3 sequences, approximately 20% being singletons. Sequenced input: blood, either unsorted or a sorted T cell fraction (not recorded which). The source is a male donor with ankylosing spondylitis. The CDR3 runs from the conserved cysteine through the conserved F or W. A D gene is named only where the DNA matches it firmly. A clone size is listed for some rows: how often the clone was seen (once, few, many), or a class if it is expanded.

v_call	j_call	clone_size	d_call	cdr3_nt	cdr3_aa
TRBV3-1	TRBJ1-3	.	.	TGTGCCAGCAGCCATCGGGGGGCTGGAAACACCATATATTTT	CASSHRGAGNTIYF
TRBV20-1	TRBJ2-3	once	.	TGCAGTGCTAGATCCCGGACGGCAAGCATTAGCACAGATACGCAGTATTTT	CSARSRTASISTDTQYF
TRBV6-1	TRBJ1-3	.	TRBD1	TGTGCCAGCAGAGGACAGGGGCACTCTGGAAACACCATATATTTT	CASRGQGHSGNTIYF
TRBV4-1	TRBJ1-1	.	TRBD1	TGCGCCAGCAGCCAAGATCAATCAGGACAGGGTACGAACACTGAAGCTTTCTTT	CASSQDQSGQGTNTEAFF
TRBV13	TRBJ2-7	.	.	TGTGCCAGCAGCTTAGCTGGAGGACTCTCCTACGAGCAGTACTTC	CASSLAGGLSYEQYF
TRBV9	TRBJ2-5	.	.	TGTGCCAGCAGCCCCTTGAGTCAGGGCCAAGAGACCCAGTACTTC	CASSPLSQGQETQYF
TRBV11-2	TRBJ1-5	.	.	TGTGCCAGCAGCGCCGGAGGCCGTAGCAATCAGCCCCAGCATTTT	CASSAGGRSNQPQHF
TRBV5-1	TRBJ2-7	.	TRBD2	TGCGCCAGCAGCCAGTCCGGGACTACTCCCTACGAGCAGTACTTC	CASSQSGTTPYEQYF
TRBV3-1	TRBJ2-1	.	.	TGTGCCAGCAGCCCGGGTCCCCAACAACAGTTCTTC	CASSPGPQQQFF
TRBV28	TRBJ1-5	.	.	TGTGCCAGCAGATTCTTGTTTCGGGGAGAAAATCAGCCCCAGCATTTT	CASRFLFRGENQPQHF
TRBV25-1	TRBJ1-2	few	.	TGTGCCAGCAGTGAAGCTGGCAGGACGCTGGAGGGCTACACCTTC	CASSEAGRTLEGYTF
TRBV4-1	TRBJ1-5	many	.	TGCGCCAGCAGCCATACGAGGCGGGACGGGGATCAGCCCCAGCATTTT	CASSHTRRDGDQPQHF
TRBV12-3/TRBV12-4	TRBJ1-5	.	.	TGTGCCAGCGGCAGATCGTCGACCCAGCATTTT	CASGRSSTQHF
TRBV7-2	TRBJ2-1	.	TRBD2	TGTGCCAGCAGCACTTGGGGTGGCGGGAGAGGGTACAATGAGCAGTTCTTC	CASSTWGGGRGYNEQFF
TRBV20-1	TRBJ2-7	few	TRBD2	TGCAGTGCCAATAAACCGGGACTAGCGGGAGGGGTTCTAGACGAGCAGTACTTC	CSANKPGLAGGVLDEQYF
TRBV20-1	TRBJ2-4	few	.	TGCAGTGCTAGCTTGGCGATGCCGGGCAAAAACATTCAGTACTTC	CSASLAMPGKNIQYF
TRBV12-3/TRBV12-4	TRBJ2-7	many	.	TGTGCCAGCAGTTACGGGACTGGCGCGGGCGAGCAGTACTTC	CASSYGTGAGEQYF
TRBV12-3/TRBV12-4	TRBJ1-6	.	TRBD1	TGTGCCAGCAGGTCCGGGACAGGGCACAATTCACCCCTCCACTTT	CASRSGTGHNSPLHF
TRBV6-5	TRBJ2-1	few	.	TGTGCCAGCAGTTACGACTGGAGTGGCAATGAGCAGTTCTTC	CASSYDWSGNEQFF
TRBV29-1	TRBJ1-3	many	.	TGCAGCGTTGGACAGGGAAACACCATATATTTT	CSVGQGNTIYF
TRBV18	TRBJ1-6	few	.	TGTGCCAGCTCACCACGGATGGATTCACCCCTCCACTTT	CASSPRMDSPLHF
TRBV6-5	TRBJ2-3	few	TRBD1	TGTGCCAGCAGTTTGCGGACAGGGGGGTGGACAGATACGCAGTATTTT	CASSLRTGGWTDTQYF
TRBV20-1	TRBJ2-7	few	TRBD2	TGCAGTGCTAGAGAGTCCGGGACTAGCGTTACCTACGAGCAGTACTTC	CSARESGTSVTYEQYF
TRBV10-3	TRBJ1-1	.	.	TGTGCCATCAGTGAGTTCCGGGACGGAAACACTGAAGCTTTCTTT	CAISEFRDGNTEAFF
TRBV30	TRBJ2-2	.	.	TGTGCCTCCCCCGGGACCACCGGGGAGCTGTTTTTT	CASPGTTGELFF
TRBV4-3	TRBJ2-2	.	.	TGCGCCAGCAGCCAAGTTTTAGAGGAGAACACCGGGGAGCTGTTTTTT	CASSQVLEENTGELFF